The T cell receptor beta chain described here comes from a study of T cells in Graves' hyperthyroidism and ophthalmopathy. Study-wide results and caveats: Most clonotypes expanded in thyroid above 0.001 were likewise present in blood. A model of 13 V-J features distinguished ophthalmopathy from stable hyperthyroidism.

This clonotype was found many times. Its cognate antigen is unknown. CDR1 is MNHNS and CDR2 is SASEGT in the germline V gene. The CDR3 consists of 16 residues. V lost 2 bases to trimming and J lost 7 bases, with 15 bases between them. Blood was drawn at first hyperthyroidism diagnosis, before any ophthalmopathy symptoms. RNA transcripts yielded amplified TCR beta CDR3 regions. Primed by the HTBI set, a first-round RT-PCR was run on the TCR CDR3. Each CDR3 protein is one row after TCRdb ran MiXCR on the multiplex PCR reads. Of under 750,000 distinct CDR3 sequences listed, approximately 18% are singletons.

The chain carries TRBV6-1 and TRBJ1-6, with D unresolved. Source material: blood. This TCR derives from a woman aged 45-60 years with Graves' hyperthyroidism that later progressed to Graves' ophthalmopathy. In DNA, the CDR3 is TGTGCCAGCAGTGAAAGAATCCGGGGAAACAATTCACCCCTCCACTTT. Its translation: CASSERIRGNNSPLHF.